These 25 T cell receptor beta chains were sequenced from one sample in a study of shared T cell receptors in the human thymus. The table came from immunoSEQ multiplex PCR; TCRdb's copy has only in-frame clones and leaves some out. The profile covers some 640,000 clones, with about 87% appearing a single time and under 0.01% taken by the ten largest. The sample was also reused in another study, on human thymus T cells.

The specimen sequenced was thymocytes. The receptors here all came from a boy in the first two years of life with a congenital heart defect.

CDR3 sequence: CASSRGTDQNIQYF. The DNA for the CDR3 is TGTGCCAGCAGCCGTGGGACAGATCAAAACATTCAGTACTTC. The chain uses TRBV6-5 and TRBJ2-4; 7 bases are shared with TRBD1. The CDR3 is made up of 14 amino acids. The J segment lost 5 bases and the V segment lost 6 bases, leaving 7 bases of the junction unmatched. Germline CDR1 MNHEY, CDR2 SVGAGI.

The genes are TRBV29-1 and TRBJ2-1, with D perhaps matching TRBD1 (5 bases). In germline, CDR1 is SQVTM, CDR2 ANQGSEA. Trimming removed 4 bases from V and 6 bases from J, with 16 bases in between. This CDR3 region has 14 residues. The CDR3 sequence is CSVGGRVILNEQFF. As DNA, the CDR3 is TGCAGCGTTGGGGGCAGGGTTATTCTCAATGAGCAGTTCTTC.

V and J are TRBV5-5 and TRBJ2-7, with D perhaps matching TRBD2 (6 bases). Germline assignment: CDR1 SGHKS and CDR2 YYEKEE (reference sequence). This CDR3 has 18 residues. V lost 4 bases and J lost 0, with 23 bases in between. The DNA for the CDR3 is TGTGCCAGCAGCAACCGGGGCGGGGCGACAGCGAGCTCCTACGAGCAGTACTTC. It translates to CASSNRGGATASSYEQYF.

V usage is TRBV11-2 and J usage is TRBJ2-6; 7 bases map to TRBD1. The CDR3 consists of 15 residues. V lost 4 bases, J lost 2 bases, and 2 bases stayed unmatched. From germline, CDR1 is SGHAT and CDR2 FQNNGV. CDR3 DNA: TGTGCCAGCAGCTCTACAGGGGCTGGGGCCAACGTCCTGACTTTC. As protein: CASSSTGAGANVLTF.

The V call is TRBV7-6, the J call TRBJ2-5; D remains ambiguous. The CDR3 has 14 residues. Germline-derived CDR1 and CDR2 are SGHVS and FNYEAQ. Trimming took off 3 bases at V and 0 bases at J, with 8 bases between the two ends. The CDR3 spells CASSLYAYQETQYF. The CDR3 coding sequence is TGTGCCAGCAGCTTGTACGCGTACCAAGAGACCCAGTACTTC. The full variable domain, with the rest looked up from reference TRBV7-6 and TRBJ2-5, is GAGVSQSPRYKVTKRGQDVALRCDPISGHVSLYWYRQALGQGPEFLTYFNYEAQQDKSGLPNDRFSAERPEGSISTLTIQRTEQRDSAMYRCASSLYAYQETQYFGPGTRLLVL.

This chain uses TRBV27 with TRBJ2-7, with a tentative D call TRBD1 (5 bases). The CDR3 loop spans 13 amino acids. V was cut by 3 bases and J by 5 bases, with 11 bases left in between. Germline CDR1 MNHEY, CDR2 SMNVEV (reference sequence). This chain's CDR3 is CASSLGRLNEQYF. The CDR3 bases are TGTGCCAGCAGTTTGGGGCGGTTGAACGAGCAGTACTTC.

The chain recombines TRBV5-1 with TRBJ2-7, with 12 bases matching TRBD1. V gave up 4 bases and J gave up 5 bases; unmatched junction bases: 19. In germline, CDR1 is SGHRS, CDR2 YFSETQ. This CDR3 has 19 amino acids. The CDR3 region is CASSPPPPGQGALDHEQYF. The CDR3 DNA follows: TGCGCCAGCAGCCCTCCTCCCCCGGGACAGGGGGCGTTAGACCACGAGCAGTACTTC.

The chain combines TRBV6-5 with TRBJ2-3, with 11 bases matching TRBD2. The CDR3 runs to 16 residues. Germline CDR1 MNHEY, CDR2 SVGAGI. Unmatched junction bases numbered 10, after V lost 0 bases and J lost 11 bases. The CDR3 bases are TGTGCCAGCAGTTACTCCGCGTTAGCGGGAGGGCTTTTGCAGTATTTT. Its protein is CASSYSALAGGLLQYF.

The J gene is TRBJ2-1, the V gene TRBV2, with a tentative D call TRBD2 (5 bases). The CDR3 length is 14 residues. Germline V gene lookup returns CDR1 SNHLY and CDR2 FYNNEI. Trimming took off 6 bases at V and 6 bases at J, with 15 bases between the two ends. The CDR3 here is CASSPGIRSNEQFF. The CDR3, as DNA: TGTGCCAGCAGCCCCGGGATTAGGTCCAATGAGCAGTTCTTC. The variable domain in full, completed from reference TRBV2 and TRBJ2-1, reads EPEVTQTPSHQVTQMGQEVILRCVPISNHLYFYWYRQILGQKVEFLVSFYNNEISEKSEIFDDQFSVERPDGSNFTLKIRSTKLEDSAMYFCASSPGIRSNEQFFGPGTRLTVL.

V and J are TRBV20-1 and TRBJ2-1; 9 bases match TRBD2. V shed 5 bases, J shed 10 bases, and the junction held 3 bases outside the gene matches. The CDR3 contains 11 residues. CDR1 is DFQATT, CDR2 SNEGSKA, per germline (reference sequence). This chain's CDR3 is CSAPSGAEQFF. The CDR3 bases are TGCAGTGCTCCTAGCGGGGCGGAGCAGTTCTTC.

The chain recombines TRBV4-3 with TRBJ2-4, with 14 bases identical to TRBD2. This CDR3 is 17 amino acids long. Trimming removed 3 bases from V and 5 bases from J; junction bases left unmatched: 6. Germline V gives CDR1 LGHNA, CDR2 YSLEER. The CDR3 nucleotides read TGCGCCAGCAGCCAGGGACTAGCGGGAGCTTCGGAAAACATTCAGTACTTC. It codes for CASSQGLAGASENIQYF.

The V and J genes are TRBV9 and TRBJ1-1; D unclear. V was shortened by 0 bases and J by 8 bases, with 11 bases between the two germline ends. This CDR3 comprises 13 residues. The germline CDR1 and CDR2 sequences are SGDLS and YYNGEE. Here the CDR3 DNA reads TGTGCCAGCAGCGTAGAGTTGGAGGAAGAAGCTTTCTTT. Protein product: CASSVELEEEAFF.

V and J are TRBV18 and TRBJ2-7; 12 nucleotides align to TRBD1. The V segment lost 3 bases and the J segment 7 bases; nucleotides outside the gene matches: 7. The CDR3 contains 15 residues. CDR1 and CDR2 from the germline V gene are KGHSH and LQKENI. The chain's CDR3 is CASSPLGQGAREQYF. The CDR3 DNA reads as TGTGCCAGCTCACCCCTGGGACAGGGGGCGAGGGAGCAGTACTTC.

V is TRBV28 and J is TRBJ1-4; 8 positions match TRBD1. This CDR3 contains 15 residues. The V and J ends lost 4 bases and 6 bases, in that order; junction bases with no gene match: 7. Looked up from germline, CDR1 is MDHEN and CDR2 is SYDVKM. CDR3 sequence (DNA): TGTGCCAGCAGTTCCGGACAGGGAATGGATGAAAAACTGTTTTTT. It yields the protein CASSSGQGMDEKLFF.

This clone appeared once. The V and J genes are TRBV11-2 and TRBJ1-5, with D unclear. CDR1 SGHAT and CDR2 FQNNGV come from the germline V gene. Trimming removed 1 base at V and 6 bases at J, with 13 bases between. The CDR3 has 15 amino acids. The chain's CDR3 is CASSLGLDRGQPQHF. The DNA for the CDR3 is TGTGCCAGCAGCTTAGGCCTCGATCGGGGTCAGCCCCAGCATTTT.

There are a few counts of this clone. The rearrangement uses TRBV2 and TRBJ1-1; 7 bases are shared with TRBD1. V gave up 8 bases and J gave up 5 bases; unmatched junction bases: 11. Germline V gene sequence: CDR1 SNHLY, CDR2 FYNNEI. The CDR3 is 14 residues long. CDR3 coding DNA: TGTGCCAGCGCCGGACAGGCCTTTAAAACTGAAGCTTTCTTT. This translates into CASAGQAFKTEAFF.

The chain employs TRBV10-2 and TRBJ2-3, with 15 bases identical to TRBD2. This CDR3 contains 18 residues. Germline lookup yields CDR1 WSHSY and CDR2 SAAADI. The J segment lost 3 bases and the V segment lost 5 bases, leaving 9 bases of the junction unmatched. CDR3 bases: TGCGCCAGCAGTATTCTCGGGACTAGCGGGGGGAAGACAGATACGCAGTATTTT. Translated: CASSILGTSGGKTDTQYF.

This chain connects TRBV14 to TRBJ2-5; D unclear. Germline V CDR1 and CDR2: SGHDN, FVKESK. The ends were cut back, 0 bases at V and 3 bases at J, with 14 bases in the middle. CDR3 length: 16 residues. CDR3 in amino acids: CASSQDSPYSEETQYF. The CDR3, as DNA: TGTGCCAGCAGCCAAGATTCCCCCTACTCCGAAGAGACCCAGTACTTC.

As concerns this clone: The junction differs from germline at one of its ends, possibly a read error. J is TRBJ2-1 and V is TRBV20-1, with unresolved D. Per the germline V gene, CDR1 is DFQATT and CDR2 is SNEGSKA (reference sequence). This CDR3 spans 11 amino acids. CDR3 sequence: CSADGPPPVIF. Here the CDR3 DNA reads TGCAGTGCTGATGGCCCGCCCCCAGTGATCTTC.

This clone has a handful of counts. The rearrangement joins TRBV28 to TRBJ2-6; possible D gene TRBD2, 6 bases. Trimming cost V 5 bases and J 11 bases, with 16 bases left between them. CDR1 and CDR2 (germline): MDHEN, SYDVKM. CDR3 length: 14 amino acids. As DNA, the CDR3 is TGTGCCAGCAGTCTCCGGGACTCGCTTTACGTCCTGACTTTC. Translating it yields CASSLRDSLYVLTF.

The CDR3 DNA follows: TGTGCCAGTAGTATATGGCTGTGGTTGGATTTGGGCGATCAGCCCCAGCATTTT. Protein sequence: CASSIWLWLDLGDQPQHF. This chain uses TRBV19 with TRBJ1-5; no firm D call. This CDR3 comprises 18 residues. V dropped 2 bases and J dropped 5 bases, with 22 bases sitting between them. Per germline, CDR1 LNHDA and CDR2 SQIVND (reference sequence). The complete variable domain, with remaining parts taken from reference TRBV19 and TRBJ1-5, reads DGGITQSPKYLFRKEGQNVTLSCEQNLNHDAMYWYRQDPGQGLRLIYYSQIVNDFQKGDIAEGYSVSREKKESFPLTVTSAQKNPTAFYLCASSIWLWLDLGDQPQHFGDGTRLSIL.

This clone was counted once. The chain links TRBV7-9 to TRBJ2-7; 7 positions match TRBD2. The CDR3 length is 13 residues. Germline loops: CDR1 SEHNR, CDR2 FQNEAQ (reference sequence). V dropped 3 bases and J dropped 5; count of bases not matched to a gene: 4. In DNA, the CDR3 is TGTGCCAGCAGCTTGGGGAGGGGTCACGAGCAGTACTTC. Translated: CASSLGRGHEQYF.

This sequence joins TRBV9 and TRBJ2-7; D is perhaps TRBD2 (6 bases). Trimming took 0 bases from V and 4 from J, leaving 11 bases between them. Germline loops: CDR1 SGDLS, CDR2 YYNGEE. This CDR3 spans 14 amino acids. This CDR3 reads CASSVAGEKYEQYF. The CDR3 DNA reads TGTGCCAGCAGCGTAGCGGGGGAAAAATACGAGCAGTACTTC.

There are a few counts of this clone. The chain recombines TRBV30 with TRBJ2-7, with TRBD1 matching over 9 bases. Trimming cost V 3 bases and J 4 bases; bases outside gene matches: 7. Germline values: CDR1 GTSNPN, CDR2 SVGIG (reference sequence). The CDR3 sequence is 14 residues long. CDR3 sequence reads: CAWSRDRDPYEQYF. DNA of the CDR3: TGTGCCTGGAGCCGGGACAGGGACCCTTACGAGCAGTACTTC.

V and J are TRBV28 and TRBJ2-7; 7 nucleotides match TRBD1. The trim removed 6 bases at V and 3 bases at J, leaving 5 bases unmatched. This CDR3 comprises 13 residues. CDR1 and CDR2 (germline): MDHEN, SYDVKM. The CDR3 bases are TGTGCCAGCAGGACACAGGGGAACTACGAGCAGTACTTC. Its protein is CASRTQGNYEQYF.